Listed below are T cell receptor beta chains from one sample, sequenced in a study of cytomegalovirus exposure and HLA in healthy donors. Assay: immunoSEQ multiplex PCR; the TCRdb copy retains only in-frame clones and omits some. The table lists about 130,000 clones, 60% to 80% of them singletons. The specimen was PBMCs. Every receptor here comes from a man between 45 and 60 years old in good health and CMV-seropositive. Each CDR3 is given without its conserved first and last residue. The D gene is left open where the match is weak.

D: .; J: TRBJ1-3; V: TRBV21-1; CDR3: ASSSGTSYSGNTIY
D: .; J: TRBJ2-1; V: TRBV4-3; CDR3: ASSQVGAGQDEQF
D: .; J: TRBJ2-3; V: TRBV2; CDR3: ASKRDTDTQY
D: .; J: TRBJ2-1; V: TRBV6-1; CDR3: ATQSRGINEQF
D: TRBD1; J: TRBJ1-6; V: TRBV27; CDR3: ASSRDRAFNSPLH
D: .; J: TRBJ2-7; V: TRBV11-2; CDR3: ASSLGGLYEQY
D: .; J: TRBJ1-1; V: TRBV5-4; CDR3: ASSSSLGHAEAF
D: .; J: TRBJ2-4; V: TRBV2; CDR3: ASSVSPGVAKNIQY
D: .; J: TRBJ1-2; V: TRBV15; CDR3: ATSRDDTYYGYT
D: .; J: TRBJ1-5; V: TRBV21-1; CDR3: AGGGKGAFSNQPQH
D: .; J: TRBJ2-7; V: TRBV7-8; CDR3: ASSLVSLPVRGEQY
D: TRBD2; J: TRBJ2-7; V: TRBV7-9; CDR3: ASTRATSGRGYEQY
D: TRBD1; J: TRBJ1-2; V: TRBV19; CDR3: ASSIWDRPDYGYT
D: .; J: TRBJ2-5; V: TRBV7-2; CDR3: ASSLHIQETQY
D: .; J: TRBJ2-1; V: TRBV5-5; CDR3: ASSPSGPSSYNEQF
D: .; J: TRBJ1-1; V: TRBV28; CDR3: ASSLLTRGTEAF
D: .; J: TRBJ2-7; V: TRBV7-9; CDR3: ASSFGGPVEQY
D: .; J: TRBJ1-1; V: TRBV6-1; CDR3: ASSKNRMNTEAF
D: TRBD2; J: TRBJ2-2; V: TRBV7-9; CDR3: ASSLQAGGHYTGELF
D: .; J: TRBJ1-1; V: TRBV7-2; CDR3: ASGDKTSSEAF
D: .; J: TRBJ2-7; V: TRBV18; CDR3: ASSPLQGYEQY
D: TRBD2; J: TRBJ2-7; V: TRBV5-1; CDR3: ASSPLAGALSYEQY
D: TRBD2; J: TRBJ2-1; V: TRBV5-1; CDR3: ASSWGLAGYNEQF
D: TRBD2; J: TRBJ2-5; V: TRBV25-1; CDR3: ASREAGTSGSEETQY
D: TRBD2; J: TRBJ2-3; V: TRBV30; CDR3: AWSPPPSGNTDTQY
D: .; J: TRBJ2-5; V: TRBV6-1; CDR3: ASRGFGGAETQY
D: .; J: TRBJ1-2; V: TRBV6-5; CDR3: ASSYTRGTYGYT
D: TRBD1; J: TRBJ1-1; V: TRBV6-6; CDR3: ASSSDRVNTEAF
D: .; J: TRBJ2-3; V: TRBV5-1; CDR3: ASMGVSGTDTQY
D: .; J: TRBJ1-1; V: TRBV6-1; CDR3: ASRLTALNTEAF
D: TRBD1; J: TRBJ1-1; V: TRBV2; CDR3: ASSERTTRRDRGFKDTEAF
D: TRBD1; J: TRBJ2-7; V: TRBV18; CDR3: ASSPPSPGQGAYEQY
D: TRBD2; J: TRBJ2-1; V: TRBV5-5; CDR3: ASSPWTSPFDNEQF
D: TRBD1; J: TRBJ1-5; V: TRBV6-1; CDR3: ATLDRGGNQPQH
D: .; J: TRBJ2-7; V: TRBV7-2; CDR3: ASSLAEAYEQY
D: TRBD1; J: TRBJ2-7; V: TRBV6-5; CDR3: ASSLTGQSSYEQY
D: TRBD2; J: TRBJ2-5; V: TRBV7-7; CDR3: ASSLWGAGGETQY